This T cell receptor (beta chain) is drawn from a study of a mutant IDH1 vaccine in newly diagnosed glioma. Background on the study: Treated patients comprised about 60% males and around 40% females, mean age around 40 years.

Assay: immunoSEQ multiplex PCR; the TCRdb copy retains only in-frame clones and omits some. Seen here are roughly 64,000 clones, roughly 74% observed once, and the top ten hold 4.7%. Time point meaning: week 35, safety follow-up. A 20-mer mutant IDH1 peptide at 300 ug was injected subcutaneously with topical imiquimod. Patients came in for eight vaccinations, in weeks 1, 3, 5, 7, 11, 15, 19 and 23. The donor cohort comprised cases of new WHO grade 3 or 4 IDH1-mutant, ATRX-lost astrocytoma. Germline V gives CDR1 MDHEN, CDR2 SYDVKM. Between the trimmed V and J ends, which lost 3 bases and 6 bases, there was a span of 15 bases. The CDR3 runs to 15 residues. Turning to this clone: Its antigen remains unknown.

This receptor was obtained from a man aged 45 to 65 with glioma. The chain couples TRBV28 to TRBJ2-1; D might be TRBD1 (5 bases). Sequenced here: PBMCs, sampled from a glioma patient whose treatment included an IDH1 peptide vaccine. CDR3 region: CASSFRRALGNEQFF. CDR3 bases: TGTGCCAGCAGTTTCCGCAGGGCCCTCGGCAATGAGCAGTTCTTC.